A selection of T cell receptor beta chains follows, all from one sample in a study of blood T cells in healthy people across ages. TCRdb re-called the 5' RACE reads with MiXCR, one entry per CDR3 protein. The sample has approximately 800,000 distinct CDR3 sequences; about 46% are singletons. Sequencing was carried out using blood. Every receptor here comes from a man older than 75 in good health. CDR3s include the opening cysteine and the closing phenylalanine or tryptophan. D genes are given only for firm matches. Size tells how often a clone was seen (once, few, many) or the class of an expanded clone, and some rows leave it out.

d_call clone_size j_call v_call cdr3_length cdr3_nt cdr3_aa
- few TRBJ2-7 TRBV13 15 TGTGCCAGCAGCTTTAATAGGGGTCTGTCCTACGAGCAGTACTTC CASSFNRGLSYEQYF
- - TRBJ2-5 TRBV20-1 13 TGCAGTGCCCTCATTTACGAAGCGGAGACCCAGTACTTC CSALIYEAETQYF
TRBD2 - TRBJ2-5 TRBV9 15 TGTGCCAGCAGCCTCATGGGACTAGCGGAAGAGACCCAGTACTTC CASSLMGLAEETQYF
TRBD1 once TRBJ2-3 TRBV29-1 14 TGCAGCGTCGAGGGGACAGCTTGCACAGATACGCAGTATTTT CSVEGTACTDTQYF
- few TRBJ2-2 TRBV6-1 15 TGTGCCAGCAGTGAAGTTCCTACTTCCACCGGGGAGCTGTTTTTT CASSEVPTSTGELFF
- - TRBJ2-7 TRBV7-9 14 TGTGCCAGCAGCCCACGGGACAACTCCTACGAGCAGTACTTC CASSPRDNSYEQYF
TRBD1 - TRBJ2-2 TRBV2 15 TGTGCCAGCAATGTCGACAGGGTTGAGACCGGGGAGCTGTTTTTT CASNVDRVETGELFF
TRBD2 - TRBJ2-1 TRBV7-9 16 TGTGCCAGCAGCTTAGCGGCTAGCGGGATAGGACTTGAGCAGTTCTTC CASSLAASGIGLEQFF
TRBD1 - TRBJ1-1 TRBV6-2/TRBV6-3 16 TGTGCCAGCAGTTCCGGTACCGGGACAGGGTTCGCTGAAGCTTTCTTT CASSSGTGTGFAEAFF
- - TRBJ1-1 TRBV30 13 TGTGCCTGGAATAGACAGGCTGGCACTGAAGCTTTCTTT CAWNRQAGTEAFF
- - TRBJ2-2 TRBV29-1 12 TGCAGCGCGAACAGGGAAACCGGGGAGCTGTTTTTT CSANRETGELFF
- few TRBJ1-6 TRBV7-8 14 TGTGCCAGCAGCTTAACGGCATCTAAGTCACCCCTCCACTTT CASSLTASKSPLHF
TRBD2 - TRBJ2-1 TRBV20-1 17 TGCAGTGCCCGACTAGCGGGGGGGCCAAAGTCCTACAATGAGCAGTTCTTC CSARLAGGPKSYNEQFF
- - TRBJ2-7 TRBV11-3 15 TGTGCCAGCAGCTTTGGGATAGGCCCCTACAATGAGCAGTACTTC CASSFGIGPYNEQYF
TRBD1 few TRBJ1-4 TRBV5-1 19 TGCGCCAGCAGCCGGGGGGACAGGGGGTCCATTGCTACTAATGAAAAACTGTTTTTT CASSRGDRGSIATNEKLFF
- - TRBJ2-5 TRBV5-1 14 TGCGCCAGCAGTGATACCCAGGGGAGAGAGACCCAGTACTTC CASSDTQGRETQYF
- - TRBJ2-1 TRBV11-2 15 TGTGCCAGCAGCTTCAAGGACAACGAGGACGATGAGCAGTTCTTC CASSFKDNEDDEQFF
TRBD1 - TRBJ1-1 TRBV6-4 13 TGTGCCAGCAGACCGACAGGGACCACTGAAGCTTTCTTT CASRPTGTTEAFF
TRBD1 - TRBJ1-2 TRBV9 14 TGTGCCAGCAGCGGACAGACAGGGTCCGATGGCTACACCTTC CASSGQTGSDGYTF
- - TRBJ2-5 TRBV12-3/TRBV12-4 14 TGTGCCAGCAGTTCCCAGGGACCCCAAGAGACCCAGTACTTC CASSSQGPQETQYF
TRBD1 - TRBJ1-6 TRBV15 16 TGTGCCACCAGCAGAGACGCGGACAGGAGGAATTCACCCCTCCACTTT CATSRDADRRNSPLHF
- - TRBJ2-6 TRBV28 15 TGTGCCAGCAGCACTGGCAGGGCTGGGGCCAACGTCCTGACTTTC CASSTGRAGANVLTF
TRBD1 - TRBJ2-5 TRBV7-3 15 TGTGCCAGCAGCTCCACAGGGGGCGAAAGGGAGACCCAGTACTTC CASSSTGGERETQYF
- few TRBJ2-3 TRBV18 15 TGTGCCAGCTCACCACTACAGGGAGGCACAGATACGCAGTATTTT CASSPLQGGTDTQYF
- once TRBJ2-7 TRBV28 10 TGTGCCAGCAGCTCCCGGGTGGGGTACTTC CASSSRVGYF
- - TRBJ2-7 TRBV18 15 TGTGCCAGCTCAGCCGGACGAGGGGAAGAAAGTGAGCAGTACTTC CASSAGRGEESEQYF
TRBD2 few TRBJ2-1 TRBV19 16 TGTGCCAGTAGTATACCCAGCGGGAGACTCTACAATGAGCAGTTCTTC CASSIPSGRLYNEQFF
- few TRBJ2-1 TRBV7-3 17 TGTGCCAGCAGCTTAAGTGGGGCGCCCTACTCCTACAATGAGCAGTTCTTC CASSLSGAPYSYNEQFF
- - TRBJ2-7 TRBV11-3 14 TGTGCCAGCAGCTTAGAGGTCCCACCTTACGAGCAGTACTTC CASSLEVPPYEQYF
- - TRBJ2-1 TRBV15 13 TGTGCCACCAGCAGAACCCGGGACAATGAGCAGTTCTTC CATSRTRDNEQFF
- many TRBJ2-1 TRBV5-1 12 TGCGCCAGCAGCTCGCGACGCGGTGAGCAGTTCTTC CASSSRRGEQFF
- many TRBJ2-7 TRBV12-3/TRBV12-4 15 TGTGCCAGCAGTCGGGACAAGGAGGGGGTTGACGAGCAGTACTTC CASSRDKEGVDEQYF
- many TRBJ2-1 TRBV9 15 TGTGCCAGCAGCGAGGACGGGGGGCTCCTATCTCAGCAGTTCTTC CASSEDGGLLSQQFF
- few TRBJ2-5 TRBV6-5 16 TGTGCCAGCAGTTTGGTGGGGACAAGCCCACAAGAGACCCAGTACTTC CASSLVGTSPQETQYF
TRBD1 - TRBJ2-7 TRBV12-3/TRBV12-4 18 TGTGCCAGCAGTTTGGTTTCGAGCCATAGACAGGGCCGGGGCGAGCAGTACTTC CASSLVSSHRQGRGEQYF
TRBD2 - TRBJ2-3 TRBV12-3/TRBV12-4 14 TGTGCCAGCAGTTTACTAGCGGGATTGGATACGCAGTATTTT CASSLLAGLDTQYF
TRBD2 - TRBJ2-7 TRBV20-1 14 TGCAGTGCTAGTAATAGAGCTAGCGGGTACGAGCAGTACTTC CSASNRASGYEQYF
TRBD1 few TRBJ1-4 TRBV29-1 15 TGCAGCGTTGAAGATCCGACAGGGGTCGAAGAAAAACTGTTTTTT CSVEDPTGVEEKLFF
- - TRBJ2-5 TRBV5-1 15 TGCGCCAGCAGCTTCTTTAGGAGGGTTGAAGAGACCCAGTACTTC CASSFFRRVEETQYF
- - TRBJ1-1 TRBV4-2 14 TGTGCCAGCAGCCAAGAGGAACAGAACACTGAAGCTTTCTTT CASSQEEQNTEAFF
- - TRBJ2-7 TRBV7-8 16 TGTGCCAGCAGCTTATCATCCGGGTCAGGTTCCTACGAGCAGTACTTC CASSLSSGSGSYEQYF
TRBD2 few TRBJ2-5 TRBV6-2/TRBV6-3 15 TGTGCCAGCAGTAAACTAGCGGATGGCCAAGAGACCCAGTACTTC CASSKLADGQETQYF
TRBD2 - TRBJ2-7 TRBV7-9 15 TGTGCCCGCAGCATTCGGGCGGGAGAATACAATGAGCAGTACTTC CARSIRAGEYNEQYF
- - TRBJ2-1 TRBV7-8 17 TGTGCCAGCAGCTTCAGCTTAGCAGCCCGGGGTGGGAATGAGCAGTTCTTC CASSFSLAARGGNEQFF
TRBD1 few TRBJ2-3 TRBV7-2 15 TGTGCCAGCAGCTCTGGGACAGGGGGCACAGATACGCAGTATTTT CASSSGTGGTDTQYF
- - TRBJ2-7 TRBV7-2 18 TGTGCCAGCAGCTCCACCTTAGATACGGAGGGTAGGTCCTACGAGCAGTACTTC CASSSTLDTEGRSYEQYF
- - TRBJ1-2 TRBV20-1 13 TGCAGTGCTATGCTTGAAGCTAACTATGGCTACACCTTC CSAMLEANYGYTF
- - TRBJ2-3 TRBV10-3 14 TGTGCCACCACGGAAATGGAGGGCACAGATACGCAGTATTTT CATTEMEGTDTQYF
TRBD2 many TRBJ2-1 TRBV20-1 13 TGCAGTGCTATTGATAGCGGGTACAATGAGCAGTTCTTC CSAIDSGYNEQFF
- - TRBJ2-7 TRBV2 13 TGTGCCAGCAGTGAACCAGGTTTATACGAGCAGTACTTC CASSEPGLYEQYF
- few TRBJ2-7 TRBV27 14 TGTGCCAGCAAGGTAGGACAGTGGGCCTACGAGCAGTACTTC CASKVGQWAYEQYF
TRBD2 many TRBJ2-1 TRBV12-3/TRBV12-4 16 TGTGCCAGCAGTATCAACCCGGGACTAGCGGACAATGAGCAGTTCTTC CASSINPGLADNEQFF
TRBD2 - TRBJ2-7 TRBV20-1 17 TGCAGTGCTAGAAGTTTCGAGGAAGCGGGAACTCCCAACGAGCAGTACTTC CSARSFEEAGTPNEQYF
TRBD2 - TRBJ2-4 TRBV3-1 20 TGTGCCAGCAGCCACACTTTCATGACTAGCGGCTCTGCGGCCAAAAACATTCAGTACTTC CASSHTFMTSGSAAKNIQYF
TRBD2 - TRBJ2-3 TRBV6-1 15 TGTGCCAGCAACACCCTAGCGGGAGCTTCAGATACGCAGTATTTT CASNTLAGASDTQYF
- - TRBJ2-2 TRBV6-6 16 TGTGCCAGCAGCCCTTACCAGACAGGAGGGGCCGGGGAGCTGTTTTTT CASSPYQTGGAGELFF
- - TRBJ2-7 TRBV29-1 12 TGCAGCGTTGAGTCCCGATACAATGAGCAGTACTTC CSVESRYNEQYF